The subject of this entry is one T cell receptor beta chain. The data originate from a study of control samples from healthy donors and cancer patients. Data came from immunoSEQ multiplex PCR; TCRdb stores just in-frame clones and leaves some out. The sample lists about 35,000 clones, about 86% occurring once. Trimming removed 6 bases from V and 1 base from J, with 13 bases in between. Germline V CDR1 and CDR2: GTSNPN, SVGIG (reference sequence). The CDR3 covers 14 residues. The sequence derives from a woman aged 40-49 years with lung cancer. Sequencing used PBMCs. V is TRBV30 and J is TRBJ1-3; perhaps TRBD1 as D (5 bases). The CDR3 loop is CACPAGGSGNTIYF. As DNA, the CDR3 is TGTGCCTGCCCCGCGGGGGGATCTGGAAACACCATATATTTT.